The next 13 T cell receptor beta chains were all read from a single sample in a study of response to subunit inactivated influenza vaccine. TCRdb processed the RT-PCR reads anew with MiXCR; each CDR3 protein has one entry. The sample includes fewer than 750,000 distinct CDR3 sequences, 13% to 15% of them seen just once. The source was PBMCs from blood, collected 11 to 12 days after vaccination. These receptors were obtained from a man over 45 who received an inactivated influenza vaccine.

The genes are TRBV12-3 or TRBV12-4 and TRBJ2-1, with 15 bases aligning to TRBD2. V gave up 5 bases and J gave up 4 bases; unmatched junction bases: 9. The CDR3 extends over 18 amino acids. DNA of the CDR3: TGTGCCAGCAGTCCAGGGACTAGCGGGGGGCCGGGGTACAATGAGCAGTTCTTC. This encodes CASSPGTSGGPGYNEQFF.

This clonotype was recorded many times. The chain's CDR3 is CASSLELLKETQYF. The CDR3 region has the DNA TGTGCCAGCAGCTTAGAACTACTTAAAGAGACCCAGTACTTC. This sequence joins TRBV7-9 and TRBJ2-5, with D hard to call. V was clipped by 1 base and J by 3 bases, with 9 bases between them. Germline values: CDR1 SEHNR, CDR2 FQNEAQ (reference sequence). The length of the CDR3 is 14 residues.

The rearrangement uses TRBV5-5 and TRBJ1-1; TRBD1 is a possible D gene (5 bases). The V end lost 2 bases, the J end lost 5 bases, and 10 bases lay between the germline ends. From germline, CDR1 is SGHKS and CDR2 YYEKEE (reference sequence). This CDR3 contains 13 residues. The CDR3 DNA reads TGTGCCAGCAGCTTAAGCAGGGTAACTGAAGCTTTCTTT. It is translated as CASSLSRVTEAFF.

The sample holds a few counts of this clonotype. This chain joins TRBV24-1 and TRBJ2-5; 7 positions match TRBD1. Germline loops: CDR1 KGHDR, CDR2 SFDVKD. The CDR3 covers 15 residues. Trimming at V came to 5 bases and at J to 6 bases, leaving 11 bases not matched to a gene. For the CDR3, the DNA is TGTGCCACCAGTGCCTCCGGGACAGAAAAAAAGACCCAGTACTTC. Its protein product is CATSASGTEKKTQYF.

The chain combines TRBV28 with TRBJ2-7; 9 bases are a match to TRBD1. The CDR3 has 17 residues. J gave up 0 bases and V 4 bases, and 10 bases lay outside the gene matches. From germline, CDR1 is MDHEN and CDR2 SYDVKM. For the CDR3, the DNA is TGTGCCAGCAGTTACCACCCAACAGGGGGCAGCTCCTACGAGCAGTACTTC. Its protein is CASSYHPTGGSSYEQYF.

The chain joins TRBV4-3 to TRBJ2-1; no clear D gene. Germline V gene data show CDR1 as LGHNA and CDR2 as YSLEER. CDR3 length: 15 amino acids. The V end was cut by 7 bases, the J end by 5 bases, with 18 bases between. CDR3 loop: CASTPVIQENNEQFF. The DNA of the CDR3 is TGCGCCAGCACCCCAGTAATACAAGAAAACAATGAGCAGTTCTTC.

The chain combines TRBV7-2 with TRBJ2-5; D uncertain. Germline V gene lookup returns CDR1 SGHTA and CDR2 FQGNSA. Trimming took off 1 base at V and 7 bases at J, with 13 bases between the two ends. The CDR3 spans 14 residues. The DNA for the CDR3 is TGTGCCAGCAGCTTAGAACAGAAGAGAGGGACCCAGTACTTC. This gives the protein CASSLEQKRGTQYF.

CDR3 sequence reads: CASIPDVAGDGRSYNEQFF. The CDR3 nucleotides are TGTGCCAGCATCCCTGACGTAGCGGGAGACGGGAGGTCCTACAATGAGCAGTTCTTC. This sequence joins TRBV28 and TRBJ2-1; 9 positions agree with TRBD2. This CDR3 region has 19 residues. J gave up 1 base and V 7 bases, and 17 bases lay outside the gene matches. Germline values: CDR1 MDHEN, CDR2 SYDVKM.

The chain carries TRBV11-2 and TRBJ2-3; D uncertain. Germline lookup yields CDR1 SGHAT and CDR2 FQNNGV. Deletions cut 5 bases from V and 5 bases from J, with 8 bases between. The CDR3 is 12 amino acids. This chain's CDR3 is CASSRTLDTQYF. The CDR3 DNA reads as TGTGCCAGCAGCCGGACCCTAGATACGCAGTATTTT.

The table lists this clonotype with a few counts. The chain uses TRBV20-1 and TRBJ2-7; perhaps D is TRBD1 or TRBD2 (5 bases each). Germline V gene lookup returns CDR1 DFQATT and CDR2 SNEGSKA (reference sequence). Trimming took 6 bases from V and 0 from J, leaving 15 bases between them. The CDR3 spans 14 residues. CDR3 sequence reads: CSAGRSGSSYEQYF. The CDR3 DNA reads TGCAGTGCGGGACGCAGCGGTAGCTCCTACGAGCAGTACTTC.

This clonotype was detected a few times. The chain employs TRBV3-1 and TRBJ2-5, with D perhaps matching TRBD2 (6 bases). The germline V gene encodes CDR1 LGHDT and CDR2 YNNKEL (reference sequence). With 7 bases removed from V and 2 bases from J, the gap between germline ends came to 14 bases. The CDR3 runs 14 residues. The DNA for the CDR3 is TGTGCCAGCACTCGCCTCGGGAGTCAAGAGACCCAGTACTTC. It yields the protein CASTRLGSQETQYF.

This clonotype was observed a few times. The J gene is TRBJ1-4, the V gene TRBV11-2; D call uncertain. There are 16 residues in the CDR3. Germline CDR1 reads SGHAT; CDR2 reads FQNNGV. Trimming shortened V by 4 bases and J by 8 bases, and 20 bases separated the two germline ends. CDR3 coding DNA: TGTGCCAGCAGCTCTGCCCCGGAGGCTGCCTCCGAAAAACTGTTTTTT. This codes for CASSSAPEAASEKLFF. The variable domain in full, with the rest retrieved from reference TRBV11-2 and TRBJ1-4, is EAGVAQSPRYKIIEKRQSVAFWCNPISGHATLYWYQQILGQGPKLLIQFQNNGVVDDSQLPKDRFSAERLKGVDSTLKIQPAKLEDSAVYLCASSSAPEAASEKLFFGSGTQLSVL.

There are a few counts of this clonotype. The V and J genes are TRBV5-5 and TRBJ2-7; 9 bases align to TRBD1. The J segment lost 7 bases and the V segment lost 4 bases, leaving 15 bases of the junction unmatched. Germline V gives CDR1 SGHKS, CDR2 YYEKEE (reference sequence). The CDR3 covers 16 residues. CDR3 sequence reads: CASSAQQGASGREQYF. The CDR3 nucleotides read TGTGCCAGCAGCGCTCAACAGGGGGCCTCGGGACGAGAGCAGTACTTC.